The rows below give T cell receptor beta chains drawn from one sample of a study of lymphopenia after photon versus proton radiotherapy. Produced via immunoSEQ multiplex PCR; TCRdb's table is partial and in-frame only. Of approximately 170,000 clones detected, roughly nine tenths appear once; the ten largest clones hold around 4.6%. The starting material was peripheral blood, obtained from a patient treated with photon-based radiotherapy. These receptors all come from a man in his fifties with gastric cancer. CDR3s leave out the opening cysteine and the closing phenylalanine or tryptophan. Fields, in order: V gene, CDR3 protein.

v_call: TRBV4-1; cdr3_aa: ASNPNPANTEAF
v_call: TRBV2; cdr3_aa: ASTRGPTDTQY
v_call: TRBV19; cdr3_aa: ASSQGLVGNQPQH
v_call: TRBV29-1; cdr3_aa: SSRSGDEQY
v_call: TRBV5-1; cdr3_aa: ASSNPTGSNGGYT
v_call: TRBV19; cdr3_aa: ASSRSGGAYQPQH
v_call: TRBV6-5; cdr3_aa: ASSYRHTYEQY
v_call: TRBV15; cdr3_aa: ATSRDGQATGVETQY
v_call: TRBV18; cdr3_aa: ASSPPPSRETQY
v_call: TRBV11-2; cdr3_aa: ASSITGYGAYEQY
v_call: TRBV6-5; cdr3_aa: ASSLLSSGNTIY
v_call: TRBV10-3; cdr3_aa: AIRTGVNMNTEAF
v_call: TRBV6-5; cdr3_aa: ASSYDRGSNQPQH
v_call: TRBV27; cdr3_aa: ASSFVGTNPEKYGYT
v_call: TRBV5-4; cdr3_aa: ASSLAPSEPQH
v_call: TRBV18; cdr3_aa: ASSPDSFSNQPQH
v_call: TRBV11-3; cdr3_aa: ASSPGWTSGSIADTQY
v_call: TRBV7-2; cdr3_aa: ASSPGQMNTEAF
v_call: TRBV7-9; cdr3_aa: ASSLVTGGSYEQY
v_call: TRBV5-4; cdr3_aa: ASAAEGYTEAF
v_call: TRBV19; cdr3_aa: ATDDMYSNQPQH
v_call: TRBV6-5; cdr3_aa: ASTSGRQIGYGYT
v_call: TRBV5-1; cdr3_aa: ASSPVGGTGAYEQY
v_call: TRBV25-1; cdr3_aa: ASSRAEAGANVLT
v_call: TRBV14; cdr3_aa: ASFGEETQY
v_call: TRBV2; cdr3_aa: ASSTARLAGPLPSF